Listed here are 7 T cell receptor beta chains from one sample, sequenced in a study of Graves' ophthalmopathy and Graves' hyperthyroidism. TCR beta CDR3 amplification used RNA transcripts. An initial RT-PCR round employing HTBI primers preceded a second-round multiplex PCR. TCRdb analysed the multiplex PCR reads with MiXCR anew, one entry per CDR3 protein. The repertoire includes 150,000 to 200,000 distinct CDR3 sequences, around 39% of them detected once, and 8% to 10% sits in the top ten. The sequencing input was peripheral blood. These receptors were taken from a man in his thirties or forties with Graves' ophthalmopathy.

Many counts were recorded for this clonotype. The gene calls are TRBV14 and TRBJ1-2, with no clear D. Germline loops: CDR1 SGHDN, CDR2 FVKESK. Trimming removed 1 base from V and 8 bases from J, with 17 bases in between. CDR3 length: 15 amino acids. The CDR3 DNA follows: TGTGCCAGCAGCCAAGGGCCCTATGGCACGGACGGCTACACCTTC. As protein: CASSQGPYGTDGYTF.

This clonotype was recorded many times. V is TRBV11-2 and J is TRBJ2-2; the D is unclear. CDR1 is SGHAT, CDR2 FQNNGV, per germline. V lost 6 bases and J 7 bases, leaving 9 bases between the germline ends. The CDR3 spans 12 residues. CDR3 in DNA: TGTGCCAGCAGTCTGTCTGGCGGGGAGCTGTTTTTT. It encodes CASSLSGGELFF.

This clonotype was observed many times. This chain uses TRBV12-3 or TRBV12-4 with TRBJ1-5; no clear D. Trimming removed 2 bases from V and 3 bases from J, with 11 bases in between. This CDR3 spans 15 amino acids. This CDR3 reads CASSLTTSPNQPQHF. DNA for the CDR3: TGTGCCAGCAGTTTAACCACAAGTCCCAATCAGCCCCAGCATTTT.

This chain connects TRBV11-1 to TRBJ1-1; TRBD1 matches 7 bases. Germline V gene data show CDR1 as SGHAT and CDR2 as FQDESV (reference sequence). CDR3 length equals 13 residues. The J segment lost 6 bases and the V segment lost 5 bases, leaving 6 bases of the junction unmatched. The CDR3 coding sequence is TGTGCCAGCAGCCGATCCGGACAGGCTGAAGCTTTCTTT. Its translation is CASSRSGQAEAFF.

At least ten counts were recorded for this clonotype. The V and J genes are TRBV28 and TRBJ1-1, with D perhaps matching TRBD1 (5 bases). V was shortened by 4 bases and J by 0 bases, with 18 bases between the two germline ends. Germline V gene data show CDR1 as MDHEN and CDR2 as SYDVKM. CDR3 length: 17 amino acids. CDR3 loop: CASSYSPGPRMNTEAFF. Here the CDR3 DNA reads TGTGCCAGCAGTTATTCCCCGGGACCGCGAATGAACACTGAAGCTTTCTTT. Looking up the rest from reference TRBV28 and TRBJ1-1 gives the full variable domain: DVKVTQSSRYLVKRTGEKVFLECVQDMDHENMFWYRQDPGLGLRLIYFSYDVKMKEKGDIPEGYSVSREKKERFSLILESASTNQTSMYLCASSYSPGPRMNTEAFFGQGTRLTVV.

This clonotype was detected ten times or more. The chain employs TRBV12-3 or TRBV12-4 and TRBJ2-7; D unclear. The CDR3 totals 16 residues. Trimming cost V 4 bases and J 0 bases, with 16 bases left between them. The CDR3 reads CASSSSPGRSSYEQYF. As DNA, the CDR3 is TGTGCCAGCAGTTCCTCCCCAGGACGTAGCTCCTACGAGCAGTACTTC.

This clonotype came up many times. A much larger clone lies one base from this, so it may be a read error. The CDR3 end shows no conserved phenylalanine or tryptophan, and so a read error is likely. The chain recombines TRBV30 with TRBJ1-2, with TRBD1 matching over 7 bases. Germline V gives CDR1 GTSNPN, CDR2 SVGIG (reference sequence). CDR3 length: 13 residues. After removal of 3 bases from V and 4 bases from J, the junction contained 5 bases not matched to a gene. CDR3 DNA sequence: TGTGCCTGGAGCGCAGGGGGGACCTATGGCTACACCCTC. Residues: CAWSAGGTYGYTL.